One sample yielded the 14 T cell receptor beta chains listed below, sequenced in a study of shared clonotypes between healthy human individuals. Assay used: immunoSEQ multiplex PCR; TCRdb lists only in-frame clones, some missing. The table records some 2,500,000 clones, around 92% of them present only once. Specimen: naive CD4+ T cells from PBMCs. The subset: CD45RA+ positively selected. These receptors were collected from a man aged 18 to 29 in good health. Some clones in this sample may be carry-over from other donors' samples.

The genes are TRBV5-1 and TRBJ1-4; 8 nucleotides match TRBD1. Trimming cost V 4 bases and J 4 bases; bases outside gene matches: 9. This CDR3 contains 16 residues. Germline V CDR1 and CDR2: SGHRS, YFSETQ. This chain's CDR3 is CASSPTPGQGNEKLFF. CDR3 coding DNA: TGCGCCAGCAGCCCAACCCCCGGACAGGGTAATGAAAAACTGTTTTTT.

This chain uses TRBV10-3 with TRBJ1-1, with TRBD1 as a possible D gene (5 bases). V dropped 6 bases and J dropped 1 base, with 15 bases sitting between them. The CDR3 extends over 15 amino acids. Germline lookup yields CDR1 ENHRY and CDR2 SYGVKD. The CDR3 region has the DNA TGTGCCATCAGATTCGGGGGGGTCAAGAACACTGAAGCTTTCTTT. The encoded protein is CAIRFGGVKNTEAFF.

The V and J genes are TRBV7-9 and TRBJ1-2; 11 positions agree with TRBD1. The trim removed 1 base at V and 4 bases at J, leaving 2 bases unmatched. Germline V gene data show CDR1 as SEHNR and CDR2 as FQNEAQ (reference sequence). The CDR3 consists of 15 residues. The CDR3 DNA reads as TGTGCCAGCAGCTTAGGGACAGGGGGCCTCTATGGCTACACCTTC. The encoded protein is CASSLGTGGLYGYTF.

In this sample, this clone turned up once. The sample contains more than one DNA sequence encoding this CDR3. The chain joins TRBV11-2 to TRBJ1-1; no reliable D call. V was cut by 1 base and J by 1 base, with 10 bases left in between. Per germline, CDR1 SGHAT and CDR2 FQNNGV. This CDR3 is built from 15 residues. The CDR3 DNA follows: TGTGCCAGCAGCTTAGCTTCGGCGGGGAACACTGAAGCTTTCTTT. It is translated as CASSLASAGNTEAFF.

V usage is TRBV30 and J usage is TRBJ2-6; unclear D gene. V shed 4 bases and J shed 4 bases, with 11 bases lying between them. Germline assignment: CDR1 GTSNPN and CDR2 SVGIG (reference sequence). This CDR3 is built from 14 residues. The CDR3 loop is CAWMGLGGANVLTF. The CDR3 nucleotides read TGTGCCTGGATGGGCCTCGGGGGGGCCAACGTCCTGACTTTC.

The chain uses TRBV21-1 and TRBJ2-3; the table's TRBD2 call for D was not verified on the DNA. TRBV21-1 is an annotated pseudogene. CDR3 length equals 17 residues. The DNA of the CDR3 is TGTGCCAGCAGCAAAAGGGGACTAGCGGGAGACATAGATACGCAGTATTTT. This translates into CASSKRGLAGDIDTQYF.

The chain carries TRBV6-6 and TRBJ2-6; unclear D gene. The CDR3 has 15 residues. CDR1 is MNHNY, CDR2 SVGAGI, per germline (reference sequence). Between the trimmed V and J ends, which lost 6 bases and 4 bases, there was a span of 13 bases. CDR3 DNA sequence: TGTGCCAGCAGCATTGGCGCCTTGGGGGCCAACGTCCTGACTTTC. Encoded protein: CASSIGALGANVLTF.

V is TRBV5-1 and J is TRBJ1-1; D is ambiguous. V lost 0 bases and J 7 bases, leaving 19 bases between the germline ends. Germline V gene data show CDR1 as SGHRS and CDR2 as YFSETQ. The CDR3 runs 16 residues. CDR3 sequence reads: CASSLGARGNSGEAFF. In DNA form, the CDR3 reads TGCGCCAGCAGCTTGGGGGCGCGCGGGAATTCGGGTGAAGCTTTCTTT. Full variable domain (rest looked up from reference TRBV5-1 and TRBJ1-1): KAGVTQTPRYLIKTRGQQVTLSCSPISGHRSVSWYQQTPGQGLQFLFEYFSETQRNKGNFPGRFSGRQFSNSRSEMNVSTLELGDSALYLCASSLGARGNSGEAFFGQGTRLTVV.

This clone was observed a single time. The gene calls are TRBV27 and TRBJ2-3, with 8 bases lining up with TRBD2. Germline-derived CDR1 and CDR2 are MNHEY and SMNVEV (reference sequence). The length of the CDR3 is 16 residues. With 5 bases clipped from V and 3 bases from J, the junction kept 10 bases outside the gene matches. Here the CDR3 reads CASSRPGGARTDTQYF. CDR3 bases: TGTGCCAGCAGTCGACCGGGGGGGGCAAGGACAGATACGCAGTATTTT.

Worth noting for this clone: This sample also contains other DNA sequences that code for the same CDR3. The V call is TRBV5-1, the J call TRBJ2-5; no firm D call. Germline assignment: CDR1 SGHRS and CDR2 YFSETQ. The V gene lost 4 bases and the J gene lost 0 bases, with 7 bases spanning the gap. This CDR3 has 13 amino acids. Here the CDR3 reads CASSRLDQETQYF. The CDR3 DNA is TGCGCCAGCAGCCGGCTGGACCAAGAGACCCAGTACTTC. Full variable domain (rest looked up from reference TRBV5-1 and TRBJ2-5): KAGVTQTPRYLIKTRGQQVTLSCSPISGHRSVSWYQQTPGQGLQFLFEYFSETQRNKGNFPGRFSGRQFSNSRSEMNVSTLELGDSALYLCASSRLDQETQYFGPGTRLLVL.

The rearrangement joins TRBV5-6 to TRBJ2-3, with 9 positions matching TRBD2. Germline CDR1 SGHDT, CDR2 YYEEEE. The length of the CDR3 is 15 residues. V shed 4 bases, J shed 3 bases, and the junction held 6 bases outside the gene matches. CDR3: CASSVWLAGTDTQYF. DNA for the CDR3: TGTGCCAGCAGCGTTTGGCTAGCGGGAACAGATACGCAGTATTTT. The complete variable domain, with remaining parts taken from reference TRBV5-6 and TRBJ2-3, reads DAGVTQSPTHLIKTRGQQVTLRCSPKSGHDTVSWYQQALGQGPQFIFQYYEEEERQRGNFPDRFSGHQFPNYSSELNVNALLLGDSALYLCASSVWLAGTDTQYFGPGTRLTVL.

V usage is TRBV7-9 and J usage is TRBJ1-5; D possibly corresponds to TRBD1 (6 bases). There are 17 residues in the CDR3. Trimming removed 1 base from V and 0 bases from J, with 13 bases in between. CDR1 and CDR2 from the germline V gene are SEHNR and FQNEAQ (reference sequence). CDR3 DNA: TGTGCCAGCAGCTTAGTACGACAGGACAATAGCAATCAGCCCCAGCATTTT. The encoded protein is CASSLVRQDNSNQPQHF.

The J gene is TRBJ2-4, the V gene TRBV5-4, with 10 bases lining up with TRBD1. Germline V lookup: CDR1 SGHNT, CDR2 YYREEE (reference sequence). The CDR3 loop spans 16 amino acids. The junction had 7 bases not matched to a gene; V was cut back by 0 bases and J by 7 bases. The CDR3 DNA sequence: TGTGCCAGCAGCTTGGGAGGAGGGGGACAGGGGAACATTCAGTACTTC. This translates into CASSLGGGGQGNIQYF.

A note on this clone: This specimen includes other DNA sequences encoding the same CDR3. This chain connects TRBV7-2 to TRBJ1-5; D gene unclear. Germline V lookup: CDR1 SGHTA, CDR2 FQGNSA. V dropped 1 base and J dropped 7 bases, with 8 bases sitting between them. The CDR3 is made up of 13 amino acids. The CDR3 reads CASSLGAGQPQHF. The CDR3, as DNA: TGTGCCAGCAGCTTAGGGGCGGGCCAGCCCCAGCATTTT.